The sequence of this T cell receptor (beta chain) was determined in a study of monozygotic twins with inflammatory bowel disease. The CDR3 totals 15 residues. Germline V gene data show CDR1 as MGHRA and CDR2 as YSYEKL. TCRdb re-called the 5' RACE reads and gives one entry per CDR3 protein, without DNA. The sample table sets out a few hundred thousand distinct CDR3 sequences. This clonotype was sampled from a human donor with ulcerative colitis or Crohn's disease, or a healthy co-twin of an affected twin (not recorded which). The V and J genes are TRBV4-1 and TRBJ2-3; with no DNA, the TCRdb D assignment of TRBD2 cannot be verified. The sample comprised blood. The CDR3 sequence is CASSGLAEITDTQYF.